This T cell receptor beta chain was recovered during a study of T cell repertoires in cytomegalovirus infection. Trimming left V 0 bases short and J 0 bases short, with 9 bases between. This CDR3 region has 15 residues. Germline V gives CDR1 MGHRA, CDR2 YSYEKL. TCRdb itself ran the reads through MiXCR, one entry per CDR3 protein. This repertoire shows under 500,000 distinct CDR3 sequences, 40% to 50% found once; its top ten account for around 45%. This clonotype was found once. What it recognizes is unknown. The chain uses TRBV4-1 and TRBJ2-7, with D unresolved. The clonotype originates from a human donor in good health (CMV status not recorded). Some clones in this sample may be carry-over from other donors' samples. The specimen was cultured PBMCs, collected from culture after CMV antigen stimulation. CDR3 nucleotide sequence: TGCGCCAGCAGCCAAGAACACGCTTACTCCTACGAGCAGTACTTC. As protein: CASSQEHAYSYEQYF.